These 10 T cell receptor beta chains originate from one sample sequenced in a study of shared clonotypes between healthy human individuals. The data were produced by immunoSEQ multiplex PCR, yet TCRdb's version contains in-frame clones alone and is incomplete. This sample carries roughly 570,000 clones, roughly 98% of them seen once, and the ten largest clones take approximately 0.33%. Terminally differentiated effector memory CD45RA+ cells were excluded by CCR7 positive selection of CD45RO-negative cells. Material: naive CD8+ T cells sorted from blood. These receptors all come from a man aged 30 to 39 in good health.

The chain carries TRBV10-3 and TRBJ1-5; D perhaps matches TRBD1 (5 bases). Trimming cost V 2 bases and J 7 bases, with 12 bases left between them. The length of the CDR3 is 14 residues. Germline V gene data show CDR1 as ENHRY and CDR2 as SYGVKD. CDR3 loop: CAISEQGETQPQHF. The CDR3 DNA follows: TGTGCCATCAGTGAGCAGGGAGAGACACAGCCCCAGCATTTT.

In regard to this clone: Other nucleotide sequences from this sample produce the same CDR3. CDR3 residues: CASSTPYEQYF. The CDR3 nucleotides are TGTGCCAGCAGCACCCCCTACGAGCAGTACTTC. The genes are TRBV27 and TRBJ2-7; D gene ambiguous. The V and J ends lost 6 bases and 2 bases respectively, with 5 bases between them. From germline, CDR1 is MNHEY and CDR2 SMNVEV (reference sequence). CDR3 length: 11 residues.

V is TRBV4-3 and J is TRBJ1-5, with 7 bases that match TRBD1. CDR3 length equals 15 residues. Germline CDR1 LGHNA, CDR2 YSLEER. The junction had 5 bases not matched to a gene; V was cut back by 0 bases and J by 6 bases. CDR3 sequence: CASSQDEGGGQPQHF. CDR3 nucleotide sequence: TGCGCCAGCAGCCAAGATGAAGGGGGCGGTCAGCCCCAGCATTTT.

V usage is TRBV21-1 and J usage is TRBJ2-1; the listed D gene, TRBD2, was not tested against the DNA. TRBV21-1 is deemed a pseudogene. This CDR3 region has 21 residues. The CDR3 DNA reads TGTGCCACCAAGGGACTAGCGGACCGGGACCCCCTCCGGTACGGCTACAATGAGCAGTTCTTC. This sequence encodes CATKGLADRDPLRYGYNEQFF.

The chain links TRBV29-1 to TRBJ2-1; D unresolved. The V gene lost 4 bases and the J gene lost 0 bases, with 10 bases spanning the gap. The CDR3 has 14 residues. Germline V CDR1 and CDR2: SQVTM, ANQGSEA. Here the CDR3 reads CSVGEVSSYNEQFF. CDR3 coding DNA: TGCAGCGTTGGTGAAGTGAGCTCCTACAATGAGCAGTTCTTC.

The genes are TRBV7-9 and TRBJ1-5; D unclear. V lost 1 base to trimming and J lost 0 bases, with 7 bases between them. This CDR3 has 15 residues. The germline CDR1 and CDR2 sequences are SEHNR and FQNEAQ (reference sequence). CDR3 sequence reads: CASSLGQASNQPQHF. The CDR3 DNA reads as TGTGCCAGCAGCTTAGGGCAGGCTAGCAATCAGCCCCAGCATTTT.

This chain's CDR3 is CASSSTSGRAAEQYF. The CDR3 DNA reads TGTGCCAGCAGCTCGACTAGCGGGAGAGCGGCGGAGCAGTACTTC. V and J are TRBV5-4 and TRBJ2-7; 12 nucleotides agree with TRBD2. The CDR3 is 15 residues long. V shed 3 bases and J 7 bases; nucleotides not matched to a gene: 8. Per germline, CDR1 SGHNT and CDR2 YYREEE (reference sequence). The entire variable domain, with the rest obtained from reference TRBV5-4 and TRBJ2-7, is as follows: ETGVTQSPTHLIKTRGQQVTLRCSSQSGHNTVSWYQQALGQGPQFIFQYYREEENGRGNFPPRFSGLQFPNYSSELNVNALELDDSALYLCASSSTSGRAAEQYFGPGTRLTVT.

V usage is TRBV7-6 and J usage is TRBJ2-5, with D unclear. This CDR3 is built from 14 residues. Trimming removed 4 bases from V and 1 base from J, with 10 bases in between. From germline, CDR1 is SGHVS and CDR2 FNYEAQ. This CDR3 is CASSSAEFQETQYF. CDR3 DNA: TGTGCCAGCAGCTCTGCGGAGTTCCAAGAGACCCAGTACTTC. Combining the CDR3 with reference TRBV7-6 and TRBJ2-5 gives the whole variable domain GAGVSQSPRYKVTKRGQDVALRCDPISGHVSLYWYRQALGQGPEFLTYFNYEAQQDKSGLPNDRFSAERPEGSISTLTIQRTEQRDSAMYRCASSSAEFQETQYFGPGTRLLVL.

The V and J genes are TRBV2 and TRBJ1-5; 9 nucleotides match TRBD1. V shed 5 bases, J shed 2 bases, and the junction held 25 bases outside the gene matches. Germline values: CDR1 SNHLY, CDR2 FYNNEI. CDR3 length: 22 residues. CDR3 protein: CASSQIRPWTGQGLVGNQPQHF. CDR3 DNA: TGTGCCAGCAGTCAAATAAGGCCCTGGACGGGACAGGGCCTGGTGGGCAATCAGCCCCAGCATTTT.

The genes are TRBV13 and TRBJ2-5, with no clear D. CDR3 size: 13 residues. Germline CDR1 is PRHDT and CDR2 is FYEKMQ (reference sequence). Trimming removed 3 bases at V and 0 bases at J, with 5 bases between. CDR3: CASSFADQETQYF. CDR3 DNA: TGTGCCAGCAGCTTTGCCGACCAAGAGACCCAGTACTTC. The full variable domain, in which reference TRBV13 and TRBJ2-5 provide the parts outside the CDR3, is AAGVIQSPRHLIKEKRETATLKCYPIPRHDTVYWYQQGPGQDPQFLISFYEKMQSDKGSIPDRFSAQQFSDYHSELNMSSLELGDSALYFCASSFADQETQYFGPGTRLLVL.